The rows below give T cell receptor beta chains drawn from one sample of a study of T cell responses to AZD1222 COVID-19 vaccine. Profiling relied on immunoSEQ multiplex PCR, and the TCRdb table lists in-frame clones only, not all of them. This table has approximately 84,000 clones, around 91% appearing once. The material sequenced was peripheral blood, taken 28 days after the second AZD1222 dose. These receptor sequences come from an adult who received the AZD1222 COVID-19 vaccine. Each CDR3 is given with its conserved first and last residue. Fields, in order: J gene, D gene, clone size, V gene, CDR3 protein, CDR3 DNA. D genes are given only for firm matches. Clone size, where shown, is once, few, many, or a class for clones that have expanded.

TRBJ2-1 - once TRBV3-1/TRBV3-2 CASSRLGSSYNEQFF TGTGCCAGCAGCCGCCTCGGGAGCTCCTACAATGAGCAGTTCTTC
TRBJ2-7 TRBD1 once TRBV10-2 CASTLDRLDEQYF TGCGCCAGCACCTTGGACAGGCTTGACGAGCAGTACTTC
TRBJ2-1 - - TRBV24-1 CATSDVGTGNNEQFF TGTGCCACCAGTGATGTTGGGACGGGGAACAATGAGCAGTTCTTC
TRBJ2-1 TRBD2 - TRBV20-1 CSASGLVNEQFF TGCAGTGCTAGTGGACTAGTCAATGAGCAGTTCTTC
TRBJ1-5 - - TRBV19 CASSTGQSTGRPQHF TGTGCCAGTAGTACCGGACAGTCCACGGGGAGGCCCCAGCATTTT
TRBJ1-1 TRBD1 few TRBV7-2 CASSSSQGAKAFF TGTGCCAGCAGCTCTTCTCAGGGGGCTAAAGCTTTCTTT
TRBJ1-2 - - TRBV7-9 CASSLGWASYGYTF TGTGCCAGCAGCCTAGGGTGGGCTAGTTATGGCTACACCTTC
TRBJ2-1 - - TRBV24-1 CATSDRDEQFF TGTGCCACCAGTGATAGGGATGAGCAGTTCTTC
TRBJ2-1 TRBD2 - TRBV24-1 CATSGTSGYNEQFF TGTGCCACCAGTGGGACTAGCGGATACAATGAGCAGTTCTTC
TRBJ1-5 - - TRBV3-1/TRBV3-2 CASSQPRGGDFWPQHF TGTGCCAGCAGCCAACCCCGGGGGGGAGATTTTTGGCCCCAGCATTTT
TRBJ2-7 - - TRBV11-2 CASSLGRGGPYEQYF TGTGCCAGCAGCTTAGGCAGGGGGGGTCCGTACGAGCAGTACTTC
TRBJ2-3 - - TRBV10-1 CASSESRAGTDTQYF TGCGCCAGCAGTGAGTCGCGGGCAGGCACAGATACGCAGTATTTT
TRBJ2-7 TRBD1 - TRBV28 CASSQNRGRYEQYF TGTGCCAGCAGTCAGAACAGGGGGAGGTACGAGCAGTACTTC
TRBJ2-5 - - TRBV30 CAWSFSGARETQYF TGTGCCTGGAGTTTTAGCGGAGCTCGGGAGACCCAGTACTTC
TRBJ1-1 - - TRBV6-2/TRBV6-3 CASSLIPLGSGGPEAFF TGTGCCAGCAGCCTTATCCCTTTGGGGTCTGGGGGGCCTGAAGCTTTCTTT
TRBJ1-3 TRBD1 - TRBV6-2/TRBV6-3 CASSQTTGADTIYF TGTGCCAGCAGTCAGACGACAGGGGCGGACACCATATATTTT
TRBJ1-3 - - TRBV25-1 CASSDLQGAGNTIYF TGTGCCAGCAGTGACCTACAGGGTGCGGGAAACACCATATATTTT
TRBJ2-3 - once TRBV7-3 CASSLGRGLTDTQYF TGTGCCAGCAGCCTGGGGAGGGGGCTGACAGATACGCAGTATTTT
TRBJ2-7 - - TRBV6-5 CASSYGEGLDEQYF TGTGCCAGCAGTTACGGCGAGGGCCTGGACGAGCAGTACTTC
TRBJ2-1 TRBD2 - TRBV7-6 CASSLGPQLAGGEEQFF TGTGCCAGCAGCTTAGGCCCTCAACTAGCGGGAGGGGAAGAGCAGTTCTTC
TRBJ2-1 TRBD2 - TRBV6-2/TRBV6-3 CASSYPSGVGNEQFF TGTGCCAGCAGTTACCCCAGCGGGGTAGGAAATGAGCAGTTCTTC
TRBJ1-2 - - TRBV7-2 CASSSLTFPNGYTF TGTGCCAGCAGCTCATTGACATTCCCTAATGGCTACACCTTC
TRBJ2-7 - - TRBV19 CASSISVGSSYEQYF TGTGCCAGTAGTATCTCTGTTGGGAGCTCCTACGAGCAGTACTTC
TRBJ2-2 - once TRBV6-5 CASSLPPRGTGELFF TGTGCCAGCAGTCTCCCTCCGAGGGGGACCGGGGAGCTGTTTTTT
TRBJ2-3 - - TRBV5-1 CASSLTTSRLDTQYF TGCGCCAGCAGCTTGACCACTTCTAGACTAGATACGCAGTATTTT
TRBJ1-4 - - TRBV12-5 CASGFTGTEKLFF TGTGCTAGTGGTTTTACAGGGACCGAAAAACTGTTTTTT
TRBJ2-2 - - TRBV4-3 CASSQDLNGELFF TGCGCCAGCAGCCAAGATCTCAACGGGGAGCTGTTTTTT
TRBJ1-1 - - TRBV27 CASSFRGGGLNTEAFF TGTGCCAGCAGTTTTCGAGGGGGTGGGTTGAACACTGAAGCTTTCTTT
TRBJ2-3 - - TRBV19 CASSMTAGLTDTQYF TGTGCCAGTAGTATGACCGCAGGGCTTACAGATACGCAGTATTTT
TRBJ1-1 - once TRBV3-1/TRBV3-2 CASGWGNTEAFF TGTGCCAGCGGGTGGGGGAACACTGAAGCTTTCTTT
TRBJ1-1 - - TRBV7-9 CASSLRGSGPAKEAFF TGTGCCAGCAGCTTAAGGGGGTCAGGGCCTGCGAAGGAAGCTTTCTTT
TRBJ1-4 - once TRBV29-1 CSVGGTTNEKLFF TGCAGCGTTGGAGGTACAACTAATGAAAAACTGTTTTTT
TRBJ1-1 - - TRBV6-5 CATTKGGTEAFF TGTGCCACCACAAAAGGGGGCACTGAAGCTTTCTTT
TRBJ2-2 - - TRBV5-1 CASSDARSNTGELFF TGCGCCAGCAGCGATGCCAGGTCGAACACCGGGGAGCTGTTTTTT
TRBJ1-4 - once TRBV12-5 CASGLGRDNEKLFF TGTGCTAGTGGTTTAGGCAGGGATAATGAAAAACTGTTTTTT
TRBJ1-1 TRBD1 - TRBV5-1 CASSLPGTVTEAFF TGCGCCAGCAGCTTGCCCGGGACAGTCACTGAAGCTTTCTTT
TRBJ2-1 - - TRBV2 CAIQALSYSYNEQFF TGTGCCATACAGGCCCTATCTTACTCCTACAATGAGCAGTTCTTC
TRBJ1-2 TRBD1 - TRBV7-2 CASSLGQGFYGYTF TGTGCCAGCAGCTTGGGACAGGGGTTCTATGGCTACACCTTC
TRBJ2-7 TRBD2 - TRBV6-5 CASRREGWDEQYF TGTGCCAGCAGACGGGAGGGGTGGGACGAGCAGTACTTC
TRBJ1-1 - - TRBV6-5 CASMLGWQNTEAFF TGTGCCAGCATGTTGGGGTGGCAGAACACTGAAGCTTTCTTT
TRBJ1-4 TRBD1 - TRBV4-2 CASSQDRGPSAKLFF TGTGCCAGCAGCCAAGATAGGGGGCCATCCGCAAAACTGTTTTTT
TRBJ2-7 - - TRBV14 CASSPSNYEQYF TGTGCCAGCAGCCCATCTAACTACGAGCAGTACTTC
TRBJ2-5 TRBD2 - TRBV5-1 CASSSRGGLGETQYF TGCGCCAGCAGTTCTCGGGGGGGCCTAGGGGAGACCCAGTACTTC
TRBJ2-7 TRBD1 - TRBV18 CASSPLKPGQTSVEQYF TGTGCCAGCTCACCACTAAAACCGGGACAGACCTCCGTTGAGCAGTACTTC
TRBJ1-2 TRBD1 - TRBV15 CATSRGDRNIYGYTF TGTGCCACCAGCAGAGGGGACAGGAATATTTATGGCTACACCTTC
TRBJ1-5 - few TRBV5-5 CASSLLYTENQPQHF TGTGCCAGCAGCTTATTGTATACTGAGAATCAGCCCCAGCATTTT
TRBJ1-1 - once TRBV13 CASSSRVNTEAFF TGTGCCAGCAGCTCCCGGGTGAACACTGAAGCTTTCTTT
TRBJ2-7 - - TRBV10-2 CASTEGLSLYEQYF TGCGCCAGCACCGAAGGCCTTTCCCTCTACGAGCAGTACTTC
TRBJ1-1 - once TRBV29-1 CSVEPASKAFF TGCAGCGTTGAACCCGCCAGCAAAGCTTTCTTT
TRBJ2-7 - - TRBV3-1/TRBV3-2 CASSQDGAYEQYF TGTGCCAGCAGCCAAGATGGCGCCTACGAGCAGTACTTC
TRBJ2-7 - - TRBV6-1 CASSEGLLGALYEQYF TGTGCCAGCAGTGAAGGCTTGTTGGGGGCGCTCTACGAGCAGTACTTC
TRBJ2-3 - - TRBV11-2 CASSLVADTQYF TGTGCCAGCAGCTTAGTAGCTGATACGCAGTATTTT
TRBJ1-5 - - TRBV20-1 CSASADRSIQPQHF TGCAGTGCTAGTGCGGACCGAAGCATCCAGCCCCAGCATTTT
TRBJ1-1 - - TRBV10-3 CAISEIKNTEAFF TGTGCCATCAGTGAAATCAAGAACACTGAAGCTTTCTTT
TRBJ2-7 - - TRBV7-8 CASSLVGGEYEQYF TGTGCCAGCAGCTTAGTAGGCGGAGAATACGAGCAGTACTTC